Each of the 27 T cell receptor beta chains below was sequenced from the same sample in a study of shared clonotypes between healthy human individuals. The method was immunoSEQ multiplex PCR; TCRdb's version includes in-frame clones alone and lacks a portion of them. Of a few million clones in the sample, 93% were seen once. The sequencing input was naive CD4+ T cells from PBMCs. The subset: CD45RA+ positively selected. The receptors stem from a man aged 18 to 29 in good health. Some clones in this sample may be carry-over from other donors' samples.

The genes are TRBV27 and TRBJ1-1; D call uncertain. This CDR3 comprises 13 residues. Per germline, CDR1 MNHEY and CDR2 SMNVEV (reference sequence). Trimming left V 6 bases short and J 1 base short, with 9 bases between. This CDR3 is CASRFAENTEAFF. In DNA, the CDR3 is TGTGCCAGCAGGTTTGCCGAGAACACTGAAGCTTTCTTT.

As regards this clone: Other DNA sequences in this specimen translate into the identical CDR3. CDR3 sequence (DNA): TGTGCCAGCAGCTTGGCAGGGGAGACCCAGTACTTC. As protein: CASSLAGETQYF. V usage is TRBV7-9 and J usage is TRBJ2-5; possible D gene TRBD1, 5 bases. Trimming removed 3 bases at V and 5 bases at J, with 7 bases between. In germline, CDR1 is SEHNR, CDR2 FQNEAQ (reference sequence). This CDR3 is built from 12 residues.

This clone was found once. The rearrangement joins TRBV18 to TRBJ1-5, with D hard to call. This CDR3 contains 13 residues. Trimming shortened V by 8 bases and J by 2 bases, and 10 bases separated the two germline ends. Germline assignment: CDR1 KGHSH and CDR2 LQKENI. The CDR3 sequence: CASQGQGNQPQHF. Here the CDR3 DNA reads TGTGCCAGCCAAGGCCAGGGCAATCAGCCCCAGCATTTT.

V is TRBV30 and J is TRBJ2-2, with D uncertain. Germline CDR1 reads GTSNPN; CDR2 reads SVGIG (reference sequence). The length of the CDR3 is 14 residues. Trimming removed 1 base at V and 4 bases at J, with 10 bases between. This CDR3 is CAWSARLGTGELFF. Here the CDR3 DNA reads TGTGCCTGGAGTGCTAGGCTGGGCACCGGGGAGCTGTTTTTT.

The chain employs TRBV19 and TRBJ1-1; 12 bases are shared with TRBD1. Germline loops: CDR1 LNHDA, CDR2 SQIVND (reference sequence). Unmatched junction bases numbered 9, after V lost 2 bases and J lost 11 bases. The CDR3 totals 15 residues. CDR3: CASSINPGQGARAFF. Here the CDR3 DNA reads TGTGCCAGTAGTATAAACCCGGGACAGGGGGCGCGGGCTTTCTTT.

The V call is TRBV5-6, the J call TRBJ1-1; D possibly corresponds to TRBD1 (5 bases). The CDR3 contains 14 residues. The germline V and J ends were trimmed by 4 bases and 4 bases, with 14 bases remaining between them. Germline lookup yields CDR1 SGHDT and CDR2 YYEEEE. CDR3 region: CASSLQGRSTEAFF. The CDR3 nucleotides are TGTGCCAGCAGCCTGCAGGGAAGAAGCACTGAAGCTTTCTTT.

This chain's CDR3 is CASSSGWRGPYEQYF. DNA of the CDR3: TGTGCCAGCAGCTCCGGTTGGCGGGGTCCCTACGAGCAGTACTTC. This sequence joins TRBV7-9 and TRBJ2-7, with D maybe TRBD2 (6 bases). Between the trimmed V and J ends, which lost 4 bases and 2 bases, there was a span of 15 bases. The germline V gene has CDR1 SEHNR and CDR2 FQNEAQ (reference sequence). The length of the CDR3 is 15 residues.

A note on this clone: Other DNA sequences in this specimen translate into the identical CDR3. The chain employs TRBV20-1 and TRBJ2-5, with D hard to call. CDR1 is DFQATT and CDR2 is SNEGSKA in the germline V gene (reference sequence). Trimming stripped 6 bases from V and 1 base from J, with 3 bases between. There are 10 residues in the CDR3. CDR3 sequence (DNA): TGCAGTGCCTTCCAAGAGACCCAGTACTTC. The encoded protein is CSAFQETQYF.

The V call is TRBV10-3, the J call TRBJ2-3, with D perhaps matching TRBD1 (5 bases). This CDR3 region has 15 residues. The V end lost 6 bases, the J end lost 2 bases, and 15 bases lay between the germline ends. The V gene's germline CDR1 is ENHRY and CDR2 SYGVKD. The CDR3 DNA reads TGTGCCATCAGGGGGCCGACTGGAAACACAGATACGCAGTATTTT. It translates to CAIRGPTGNTDTQYF.

The chain uses TRBV7-8 and TRBJ1-5; perhaps TRBD1 as D (6 bases). Germline CDR1 is SGHVS and CDR2 is FQNEAQ. CDR3 length equals 16 residues. The V gene lost 2 bases and the J gene lost 1 base, with 12 bases spanning the gap. The CDR3 DNA reads TGTGCCAGCAGCTTACAGGGGAGGGCCAGCAATCAGCCCCAGCATTTT. Translating it yields CASSLQGRASNQPQHF.

This chain joins TRBV5-8 and TRBJ1-1; TRBD1 matches 8 bases. The germline gives CDR1 SGHTS, CDR2 YDEGEE. CDR3 length: 13 amino acids. V was pared by 1 base and J by 11 bases, with 7 bases of the junction left unmatched. For the CDR3, the DNA is TGTGCCAGCAGCTTGAGGCCGACAGGGGCCGCTTTCTTT. Translation gives CASSLRPTGAAFF.

This sequence joins TRBV19 and TRBJ2-6, with 8 nucleotides matching TRBD1. Germline loops: CDR1 LNHDA, CDR2 SQIVND (reference sequence). This CDR3 spans 16 amino acids. V trimming: 7 bases; J trimming: 0 bases; junction bases outside the gene matches: 5. Here the CDR3 reads CASTETGDSGANVLTF. The CDR3 DNA reads TGTGCCAGTACCGAGACAGGGGACTCTGGGGCCAACGTCCTGACTTTC.

The J gene is TRBJ2-7, the V gene TRBV27; TRBD2 agrees at 8 bases. This CDR3 comprises 17 residues. Germline loops: CDR1 MNHEY, CDR2 SMNVEV (reference sequence). V lost 6 bases, J lost 1 base, and 14 bases stayed unmatched. The CDR3 coding sequence is TGTGCCAGCAGATCGACACCCCTAGCGGGCGGGTCCTACGAGCAGTACTTC. Translated, it gives CASRSTPLAGGSYEQYF.

The V and J genes are TRBV9 and TRBJ2-6; D ambiguous. Trimming removed 3 bases from V and 4 bases from J, with 5 bases in between. Germline V gives CDR1 SGDLS, CDR2 YYNGEE. The CDR3 runs 13 residues. Here the CDR3 DNA reads TGTGCCAGCAGCGCGTGGGGGGCCAACGTCCTGACTTTC. Amino acids: CASSAWGANVLTF.

The V and J genes are TRBV6-1 and TRBJ2-7, with 9 bases matching TRBD2. Germline V gene sequence: CDR1 MNHNS, CDR2 SASEGT. CDR3 length: 13 residues. V lost 6 bases, J lost 2 bases, and 2 bases stayed unmatched. In DNA, the CDR3 is TGTGCCAGCAGGCGGGAGGGCCCCTACGAGCAGTACTTC. This translates into CASRREGPYEQYF.

The table lists this clone with a few counts. The chain recombines TRBV4-2 with TRBJ1-4; D uncertain. Trimming stripped 4 bases from V and 4 bases from J, with 13 bases between. CDR1 is LGHNA, CDR2 YNFKEQ, per germline. The length of the CDR3 is 15 residues. The CDR3 bases are TGTGCCAGCAGCCTACTGTCGACTGTTAATGAAAAACTGTTTTTT. Encoded protein: CASSLLSTVNEKLFF.

V gene TRBV7-9 combines with J gene TRBJ2-1, with 7 bases that match TRBD1. The CDR3 is 11 residues long. CDR1 SEHNR and CDR2 FQNEAQ come from the germline V gene (reference sequence). V shed 5 bases, J shed 14 bases, and the junction held 6 bases outside the gene matches. For the CDR3, the DNA is TGTGCCAGCAGCACCGACAGGGCAAAGTTCTTC. It translates to CASSTDRAKFF.

The J gene is TRBJ1-5, the V gene TRBV19; no clear D gene. This CDR3 is built from 13 residues. Deletions cut 5 bases from V and 7 bases from J, with 12 bases between. Germline V gene sequence: CDR1 LNHDA, CDR2 SQIVND (reference sequence). As DNA, the CDR3 is TGTGCCAGTAGTGCACAGAGGCAACAGCCCCAGCATTTT. It yields the protein CASSAQRQQPQHF. The entire variable domain, with the rest obtained from reference TRBV19 and TRBJ1-5, is as follows: DGGITQSPKYLFRKEGQNVTLSCEQNLNHDAMYWYRQDPGQGLRLIYYSQIVNDFQKGDIAEGYSVSREKKESFPLTVTSAQKNPTAFYLCASSAQRQQPQHFGDGTRLSIL.

Comments on this clone: Other DNA variants within this sample encode the same CDR3. The V and J genes are TRBV7-9 and TRBJ1-2; D not certain. Germline V gives CDR1 SEHNR, CDR2 FQNEAQ (reference sequence). The V end was cut by 5 bases, the J end by 1 base, with 5 bases between. The CDR3 runs to 12 residues. CDR3 coding DNA: TGTGCCAGCAGCCAGAGTAACTATGGCTACACCTTC. Amino acids: CASSQSNYGYTF.

This rearrangement joins TRBV5-1 to TRBJ2-5; perhaps D is TRBD1 or TRBD2 (5 bases each). CDR1 SGHRS and CDR2 YFSETQ come from the germline V gene. CDR3 size: 15 residues. With 4 bases removed from V and 5 bases from J, the gap between germline ends came to 18 bases. In nucleotides, the CDR3 is TGCGCCAGCAGCCGACCCGAGGGGCCAGGGGAGACCCAGTACTTC. This encodes CASSRPEGPGETQYF.

The chain employs TRBV5-1 and TRBJ2-3; D possibly corresponds to TRBD1 (6 bases). Germline V lookup: CDR1 SGHRS, CDR2 YFSETQ. Trimming took off 1 base at V and 2 bases at J, with 11 bases between the two ends. The CDR3 loop spans 15 amino acids. The CDR3 here is CASSLFGGTTDTQYF. DNA of the CDR3: TGCGCCAGCAGCTTGTTTGGGGGCACCACAGATACGCAGTATTTT.

This chain uses TRBV2 with TRBJ2-3; possible D gene TRBD2, 6 bases. This CDR3 is built from 13 residues. Germline CDR1 SNHLY, CDR2 FYNNEI. Trimming removed 4 bases from V and 6 bases from J, with 11 bases in between. The DNA of the CDR3 is TGTGCCAGCAGTGGAAGGCGGGGTGATACGCAGTATTTT. This encodes CASSGRRGDTQYF.

V usage is TRBV14 and J usage is TRBJ2-7; TRBD2 matches at 7 bases. V trimming: 2 bases; J trimming: 2 bases; junction bases outside the gene matches: 3. The CDR3 length is 14 residues. CDR1 is SGHDN and CDR2 is FVKESK in the germline V gene. The CDR3 protein is CASSQRTRPYEQYF. CDR3 DNA sequence: TGTGCCAGCAGCCAACGGACTAGGCCCTACGAGCAGTACTTC.

The chain joins TRBV28 to TRBJ2-2, with a tentative D call TRBD1 (5 bases). The CDR3 contains 14 residues. Trimming shortened V by 4 bases and J by 7 bases, and 13 bases separated the two germline ends. Per germline, CDR1 MDHEN and CDR2 SYDVKM. CDR3 region: CASSSAGAVGELFF. The CDR3 DNA sequence: TGTGCCAGCAGTTCTGCTGGGGCAGTCGGGGAGCTGTTTTTT.

The chain combines TRBV5-1 with TRBJ2-7, with 10 bases fitting TRBD2. CDR1 and CDR2 (germline): SGHRS, YFSETQ. Germline trimming cut 1 base from V and 2 bases from J; bases unmatched to any gene: 3. The CDR3 runs to 15 residues. CDR3 loop: CASSLFTSGTYEQYF. In DNA, the CDR3 is TGCGCCAGCAGCTTGTTTACTAGCGGGACCTACGAGCAGTACTTC.

V and J are TRBV6-1 and TRBJ1-1; D gene ambiguous. V lost 4 bases, J lost 0 bases, and 6 bases lay in between. The germline V gene has CDR1 MNHNS and CDR2 SASEGT. The CDR3 is made up of 13 amino acids. The CDR3 region has the DNA TGTGCCAGCAGTGTCGATTTGAACACTGAAGCTTTCTTT. This gives the protein CASSVDLNTEAFF.

The gene calls are TRBV7-3 and TRBJ1-2; no definite D call. The germline gives CDR1 SGHTA, CDR2 FQGTGA. Trimming took 5 bases from V and 4 from J, leaving 11 bases between them. The CDR3 consists of 13 residues. The CDR3 DNA reads TGTGCCAGCAGCAAGGGCGCGAGCTATGGCTACACCTTC. As protein: CASSKGASYGYTF.